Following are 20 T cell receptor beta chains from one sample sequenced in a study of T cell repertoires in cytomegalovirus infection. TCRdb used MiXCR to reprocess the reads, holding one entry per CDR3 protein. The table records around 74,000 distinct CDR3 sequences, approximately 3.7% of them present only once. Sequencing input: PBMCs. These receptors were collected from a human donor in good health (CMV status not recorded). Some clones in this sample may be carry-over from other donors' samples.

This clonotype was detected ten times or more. This CDR3 is CASSPRTGTSEQFF. The CDR3 DNA sequence: TGTGCCAGCAGTCCCAGGACGGGAACGAGTGAGCAGTTCTTC. J is TRBJ2-1 and V is TRBV6-2 or TRBV6-3; perhaps TRBD2 as D (5 bases). The germline V and J ends were trimmed by 5 bases and 9 bases, with 17 bases remaining between them. Germline V CDR1 and CDR2: MNHEY, SVGEGT. The CDR3 covers 14 residues.

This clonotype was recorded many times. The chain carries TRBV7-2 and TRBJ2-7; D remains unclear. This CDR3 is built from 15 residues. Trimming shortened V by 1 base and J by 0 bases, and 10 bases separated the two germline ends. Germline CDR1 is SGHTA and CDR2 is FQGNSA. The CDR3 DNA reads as TGTGCCAGCAGCTTAGATAGACATAGCTCCTACGAGCAGTACTTC. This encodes CASSLDRHSSYEQYF. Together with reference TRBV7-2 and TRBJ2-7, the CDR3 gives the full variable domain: GAGVSQSPSNKVTEKGKDVELRCDPISGHTALYWYRQSLGQGLEFLIYFQGNSAPDKSGLPSDRFSAERTGGSVSTLTIQRTQQEDSAVYLCASSLDRHSSYEQYFGPGTRLTVT.

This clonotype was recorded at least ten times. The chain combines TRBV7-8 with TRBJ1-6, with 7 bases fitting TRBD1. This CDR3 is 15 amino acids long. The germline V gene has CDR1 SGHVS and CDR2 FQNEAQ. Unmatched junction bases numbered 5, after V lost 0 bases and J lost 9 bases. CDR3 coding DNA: TGTGCCAGCAGCTTAGCCCGGACAGGTCGTTCACCCCTCCACTTT. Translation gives CASSLARTGRSPLHF.

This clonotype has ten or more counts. In DNA, the CDR3 is TGTGCCAGCAGTCAGTCCCTGGATACGCAGTATTTT. It encodes CASSQSLDTQYF. The chain combines TRBV25-1 with TRBJ2-3; no definite D call. The germline V gene encodes CDR1 MGHDK and CDR2 SYGVNS. V was pared by 5 bases and J by 6 bases, with 9 bases between. The CDR3 has 12 residues.

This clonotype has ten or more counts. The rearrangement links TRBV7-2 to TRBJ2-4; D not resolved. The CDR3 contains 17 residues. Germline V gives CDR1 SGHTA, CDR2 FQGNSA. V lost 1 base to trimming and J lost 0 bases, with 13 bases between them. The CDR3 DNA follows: TGTGCCAGCAGCTTAGAGGGTTGGAAGCTAGCCAAAAACATTCAGTACTTC. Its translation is CASSLEGWKLAKNIQYF.

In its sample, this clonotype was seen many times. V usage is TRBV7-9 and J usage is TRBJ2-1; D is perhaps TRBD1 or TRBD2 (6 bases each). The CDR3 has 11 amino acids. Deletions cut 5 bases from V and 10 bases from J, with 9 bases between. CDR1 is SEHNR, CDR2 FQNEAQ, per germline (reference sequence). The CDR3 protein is CASSLGGEQFF. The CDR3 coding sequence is TGTGCCAGCAGCCTCGGGGGCGAGCAGTTCTTC.

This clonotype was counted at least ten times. CDR3 sequence: CASSHPTGYEQYF. As DNA, the CDR3 is TGTGCCAGCAGCCACCCGACAGGGTACGAGCAGTACTTC. The rearrangement uses TRBV7-2 and TRBJ2-7; TRBD1 matches 7 bases. This CDR3 contains 13 residues. J was trimmed by 4 bases and V by 5 bases; bases with no gene match: 5. From germline, CDR1 is SGHTA and CDR2 FQGNSA.

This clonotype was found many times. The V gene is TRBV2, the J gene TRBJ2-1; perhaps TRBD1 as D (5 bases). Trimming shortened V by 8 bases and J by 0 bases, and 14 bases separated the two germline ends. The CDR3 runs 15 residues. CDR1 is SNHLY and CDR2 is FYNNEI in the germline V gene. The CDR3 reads CASAVRGSSYNEQFF. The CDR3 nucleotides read TGTGCCAGCGCGGTTAGGGGTAGCTCCTACAATGAGCAGTTCTTC. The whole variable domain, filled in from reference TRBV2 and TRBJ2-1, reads EPEVTQTPSHQVTQMGQEVILRCVPISNHLYFYWYRQILGQKVEFLVSFYNNEISEKSEIFDDQFSVERPDGSNFTLKIRSTKLEDSAMYFCASAVRGSSYNEQFFGPGTRLTVL.

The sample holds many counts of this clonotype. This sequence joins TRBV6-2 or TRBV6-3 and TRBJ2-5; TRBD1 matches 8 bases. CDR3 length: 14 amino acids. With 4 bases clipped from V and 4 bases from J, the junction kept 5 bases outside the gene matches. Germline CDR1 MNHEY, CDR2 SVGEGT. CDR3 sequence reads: CASSWNRGIETQYF. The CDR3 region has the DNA TGTGCCAGCAGTTGGAACAGGGGGATAGAGACCCAGTACTTC.

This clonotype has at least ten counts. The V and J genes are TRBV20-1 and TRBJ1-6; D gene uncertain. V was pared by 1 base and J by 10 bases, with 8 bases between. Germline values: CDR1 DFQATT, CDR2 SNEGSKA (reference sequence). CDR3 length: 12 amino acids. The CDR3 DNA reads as TGCAGTGCTAGAGTCCCAGGATCACCCCTCCACTTT. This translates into CSARVPGSPLHF.

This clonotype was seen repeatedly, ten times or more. CDR3 in DNA: TGTGCCAGCAAGTTAGGGGCCAACACTGAAGCTTTCTTT. It yields the protein CASKLGANTEAFF. The rearrangement links TRBV6-1 to TRBJ1-1; the D gene is possibly TRBD1 (5 bases). Trimming stripped 7 bases from V and 2 bases from J, with 11 bases between. The CDR3 is made up of 13 amino acids. The germline CDR1 and CDR2 sequences are MNHNS and SASEGT.

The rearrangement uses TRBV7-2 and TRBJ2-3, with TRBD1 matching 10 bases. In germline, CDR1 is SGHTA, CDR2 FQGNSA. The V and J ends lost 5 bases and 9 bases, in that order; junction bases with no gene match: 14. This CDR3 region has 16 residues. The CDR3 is CASSPQTSGTGETQYF. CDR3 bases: TGTGCCAGCAGCCCGCAGACGTCCGGGACAGGGGAAACGCAGTATTTT.

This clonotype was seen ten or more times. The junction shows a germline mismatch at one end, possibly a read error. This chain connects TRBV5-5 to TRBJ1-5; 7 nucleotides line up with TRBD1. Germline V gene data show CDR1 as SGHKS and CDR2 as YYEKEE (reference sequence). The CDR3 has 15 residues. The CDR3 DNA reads TGTGTCAGCAGCTTCACAGGGGCGAGCGTTCAGCCCCAGCATTTT. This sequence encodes CVSSFTGASVQPQHF.

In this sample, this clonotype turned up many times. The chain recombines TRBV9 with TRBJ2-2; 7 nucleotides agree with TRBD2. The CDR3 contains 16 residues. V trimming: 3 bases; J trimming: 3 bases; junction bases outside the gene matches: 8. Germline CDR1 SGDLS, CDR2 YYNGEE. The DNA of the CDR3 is TGTGCCAGCAGCGGAAACCGGGACTACTACACCGGGGAGCTGTTTTTT. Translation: CASSGNRDYYTGELFF.

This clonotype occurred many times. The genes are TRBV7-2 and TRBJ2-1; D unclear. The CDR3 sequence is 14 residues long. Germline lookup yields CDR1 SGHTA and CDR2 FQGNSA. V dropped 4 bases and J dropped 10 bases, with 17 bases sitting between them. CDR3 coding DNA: TGTGCCAGCAGCTCCCCCCCTCCCAGGTACGAGCAGTTCTTC. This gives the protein CASSSPPPRYEQFF. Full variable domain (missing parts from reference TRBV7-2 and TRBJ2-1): GAGVSQSPSNKVTEKGKDVELRCDPISGHTALYWYRQSLGQGLEFLIYFQGNSAPDKSGLPSDRFSAERTGGSVSTLTIQRTQQEDSAVYLCASSSPPPRYEQFFGPGTRLTVL.

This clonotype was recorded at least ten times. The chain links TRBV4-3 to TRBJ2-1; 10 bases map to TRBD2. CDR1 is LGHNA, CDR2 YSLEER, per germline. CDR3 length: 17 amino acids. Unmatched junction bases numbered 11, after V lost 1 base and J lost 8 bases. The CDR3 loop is CASSQGLTGLANHEQFF. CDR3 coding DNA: TGCGCCAGCAGCCAAGGTTTAACGGGACTAGCGAATCATGAGCAGTTCTTC.

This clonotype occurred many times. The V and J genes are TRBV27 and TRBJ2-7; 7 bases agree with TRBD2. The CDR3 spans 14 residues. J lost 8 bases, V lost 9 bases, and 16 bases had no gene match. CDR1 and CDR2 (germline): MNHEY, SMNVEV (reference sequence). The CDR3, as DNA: TGTGCCAGTCGACCGGGGGGAGCGACTGACAAGCAGTACTTC. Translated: CASRPGGATDKQYF.

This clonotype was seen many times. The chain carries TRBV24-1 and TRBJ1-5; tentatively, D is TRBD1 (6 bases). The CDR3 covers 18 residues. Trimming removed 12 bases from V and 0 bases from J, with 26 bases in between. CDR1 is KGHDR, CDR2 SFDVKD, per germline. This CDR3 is CASGNHGQFHFSNQPQHF. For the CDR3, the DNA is TGTGCCTCCGGCAATCATGGACAGTTTCATTTTAGCAATCAGCCCCAGCATTTT.

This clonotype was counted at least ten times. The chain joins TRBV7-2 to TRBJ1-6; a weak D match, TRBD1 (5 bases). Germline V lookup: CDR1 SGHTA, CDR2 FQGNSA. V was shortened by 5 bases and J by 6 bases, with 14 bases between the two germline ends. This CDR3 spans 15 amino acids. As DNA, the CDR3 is TGTGCCAGCAGCCCCGGGGCGCACGTTAATTCACCCCTCCACTTT. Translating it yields CASSPGAHVNSPLHF.

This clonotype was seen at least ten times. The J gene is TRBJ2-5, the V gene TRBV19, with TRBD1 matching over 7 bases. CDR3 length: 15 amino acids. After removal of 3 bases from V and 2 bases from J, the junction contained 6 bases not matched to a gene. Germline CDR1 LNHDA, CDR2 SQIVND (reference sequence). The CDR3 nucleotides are TGTGCCAGTAGTATTAAGACAGGGTCGCAAGAGACCCAGTACTTC. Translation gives CASSIKTGSQETQYF.